This T cell receptor beta chain is from a study of shared clonotypes between healthy human individuals. About the study: Plates per donor: three CD4 naive, three CD4 memory, two CD8 naive, one CD8 memory.

Selected positively for CCR7 and CD45RO-negative, naive CD8 cells excluded terminally differentiated effector memory CD45RA+ cells. Profiling relied on immunoSEQ multiplex PCR, and the TCRdb table lists in-frame clones only, not all of them. The sample has millions of clones, roughly 91% seen once. CDR1 is SEHNR and CDR2 is FQNEAQ in the germline V gene (reference sequence). The CDR3 spans 13 residues. Trimming left V 10 bases short and J 0 bases short, with 11 bases between. This clonotype was sampled from a man in his late teens or twenties in good health. Some clones in this sample may be carry-over from other donors' samples. The chain has TRBV7-9 and TRBJ2-3, with D possibly being TRBD1 or TRBD2 (5 bases each). The source material was naive CD8+ T cells from PBMCs. CDR3 amino acids: CATDSGSTDTQYF. CDR3 sequence (DNA): TGTGCCACCGACAGCGGTAGCACAGATACGCAGTATTTT.